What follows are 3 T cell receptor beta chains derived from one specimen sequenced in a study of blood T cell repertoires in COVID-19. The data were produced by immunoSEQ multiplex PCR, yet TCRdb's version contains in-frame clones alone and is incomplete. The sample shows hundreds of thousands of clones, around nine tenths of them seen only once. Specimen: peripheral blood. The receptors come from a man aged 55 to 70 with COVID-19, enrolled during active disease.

The CDR3 region has the DNA TGTGCCAGCAGTGAACATCGGACTGAAGCTTTCTTT. Amino acids: CASSEHRTEAFF. The chain joins TRBV6-1 to TRBJ1-1, with D uncertain. This CDR3 spans 12 amino acids. Germline CDR1 reads MNHNS; CDR2 reads SASEGT. Trimming took off 2 bases at V and 5 bases at J, with 6 bases between the two ends.

The DNA for the CDR3 is TGTGCCAGCACCTCGTTAAGCGGGAGGAGCTCCTACAATGAGCAGTTCTTC. Translated, it gives CASTSLSGRSSYNEQFF. The V gene is TRBV28, the J gene TRBJ2-1; 9 bases fit TRBD2. The CDR3 is 17 amino acids. The V segment lost 7 bases and the J segment 0 bases; nucleotides outside the gene matches: 10. CDR1 is MDHEN, CDR2 SYDVKM, per germline.

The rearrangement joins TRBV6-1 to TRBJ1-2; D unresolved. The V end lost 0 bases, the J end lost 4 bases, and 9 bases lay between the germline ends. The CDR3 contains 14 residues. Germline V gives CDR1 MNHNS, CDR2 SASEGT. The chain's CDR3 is CASSEATIPYGYTF. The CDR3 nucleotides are TGTGCCAGCAGTGAAGCGACAATCCCCTATGGCTACACCTTC.